Listed below are T cell receptor beta chains from one sample, sequenced in a study of technical replicates of blood from a handful of donors. Sequenced by immunoSEQ multiplex PCR; TCRdb stores in-frame clones only, minus some. The table lists around 73,000 clones, roughly 90% of them singletons. What was sequenced was PBMCs. The receptor set was obtained from a human donor in good health. Some clones in this sample may be carry-over from other donors' samples. Both conserved end residues are part of each CDR3. D genes are given only for firm matches. Where a row states a size, it is once, few, many or the class of an expanded clone; other rows omit it.

V gene	D gene	clone size	J gene	CDR3 DNA	CDR3 protein
TRBV10-3	-	once	TRBJ1-4	TGTGCCATCAAGGAATCTTACGCCCGGGAAGAAAAACTGTTTTTT	CAIKESYAREEKLFF
TRBV7-9	-	-	TRBJ1-2	TGTGCCAGCAGCGCAGACAGGAACTATGGCTACACCTTC	CASSADRNYGYTF
TRBV7-2	-	once	TRBJ1-1	TGTGCCAGCAGCTTATTAGAGAACACTGAAGCTTTCTTT	CASSLLENTEAFF
TRBV5-4	-	-	TRBJ2-3	TGTGCCAGCAGCTGGGGGACTTTCGATACGCAGTATTTT	CASSWGTFDTQYF
TRBV27	-	-	TRBJ1-2	TGTGCCAGCAGTTCCCACGGGGGGGGGCTTTTTGGCTACACCTTC	CASSSHGGGLFGYTF
TRBV30	TRBD2	-	TRBJ2-7	TGTGCCTGGAGGGGGACTAGCGGGACCGGGTTAGACGAGCAGTACTTC	CAWRGTSGTGLDEQYF
TRBV9	-	few	TRBJ2-3	TGTGCCAGCAGCGTGGAGGGGGGGCCTTATAGCACAGATACGCAGTATTTT	CASSVEGGPYSTDTQYF
TRBV21-1	-	-	TRBJ2-7	TGTGCCAGCCGTCTAGTCAGGGAGGGAGCCTACGAGCAGTACTTC	CASRLVREGAYEQYF
TRBV7-7	TRBD2	-	TRBJ2-1	TGTGCCAGCAGCTTAGCGCCTCTACTAGCGGGGGCCTACAATGAGCAGTTCTTC	CASSLAPLLAGAYNEQFF
TRBV4-2	-	-	TRBJ1-3	TGTGCCAGCAGCCAAGTCACAGGTGCCGCTGGAAACACCATATATTTT	CASSQVTGAAGNTIYF
TRBV7-9	-	-	TRBJ2-7	TGTGCCAGCAGCTTAGCGGCGGGACGAACCTACGAGCAGTACTTC	CASSLAAGRTYEQYF
TRBV7-9	-	-	TRBJ2-3	TGTGCCAGCAGTACAGCTCGTCAGGGTGGGGATACGCAGTATTTT	CASSTARQGGDTQYF
TRBV7-2	TRBD2	-	TRBJ2-3	TGTGCCAGCAGCTTTCTGAGCGGGGGGGACAGAGATACGCAGTATTTT	CASSFLSGGDRDTQYF
TRBV4-3	-	-	TRBJ1-2	TGCGCCAGCAGCCAAGAAGAGAGGGAGGCCTCATCTGGCTACACCTTC	CASSQEEREASSGYTF
TRBV11-2	-	-	TRBJ2-7	TGTGCCAGCAGCTTCGGGTCCCTTGACTACGAGCAGTACTTC	CASSFGSLDYEQYF
TRBV30	TRBD2	-	TRBJ2-2	TGTGCCTGGAGTGGCGGGAGGGTTACCGGGGAGCTGTTTTTT	CAWSGGRVTGELFF
TRBV7-9	-	-	TRBJ1-5	TGTGCCAGCAGCTTAGGACAGCCCGCTATGCCCCAGCATTTT	CASSLGQPAMPQHF
TRBV7-2	-	few	TRBJ2-7	TGTGCCAGCAGCCAGGGCAGATCCTACGAGCAGTACTTC	CASSQGRSYEQYF
TRBV7-3	-	-	TRBJ2-7	TGTGCCAGCAGCTTAGGTAGCGGAGACATTTACGAGCAGTACTTC	CASSLGSGDIYEQYF
TRBV6-5	-	-	TRBJ2-1	TGTGCCAGCAGTTCCAGCGGAAGGGTCTCCTACAATGAGCAGTTCTTC	CASSSSGRVSYNEQFF
TRBV7-2	TRBD1	-	TRBJ1-1	TGTGCCAGCAGCTTAGGGGACAGGGGCTACACTGAAGCTTTCTTT	CASSLGDRGYTEAFF
TRBV30	TRBD1	-	TRBJ2-5	TGTGCCTGGAGTGTTACAGGGGTAGAGACCCAGTACTTC	CAWSVTGVETQYF
TRBV10-3	TRBD2	-	TRBJ2-7	TGTGCCATCAGTGTGGGCGGGAGTTTGTACGAGCAGTACTTC	CAISVGGSLYEQYF
TRBV5-6	-	-	TRBJ1-3	TGTGCCAGCAGCTTGCGGGAGGGCGGAAACACCATATATTTT	CASSLREGGNTIYF
TRBV5-1	-	-	TRBJ2-3	TGCGCCAGCAGCTTGACGGGATTGAGTATGGATACGCAGTATTTT	CASSLTGLSMDTQYF
TRBV9	-	-	TRBJ2-5	TGTGCCAGCAGCGTATCGGTGCTCGGGGAGACCCAGTACTTC	CASSVSVLGETQYF
TRBV7-2	-	-	TRBJ1-2	TGTGCCAGCAGCTTAGCAGCGTCGGGGTTTTATGGTGGCTACACCTTC	CASSLAASGFYGGYTF
TRBV9	TRBD1	-	TRBJ2-2	TGTGCCAGCAGCGGACTCCGGGACAGGGCTCCCGGGGAGCTGTTTTTT	CASSGLRDRAPGELFF
TRBV19	-	-	TRBJ2-7	TGTGCCAGTTCGGGGATGGGCTACGAGCAGTACTTC	CASSGMGYEQYF
TRBV2	TRBD2	-	TRBJ2-1	TGTGCCAGCAGCCTATATGGCGGGGGGGCCAATGAGCAGTTCTTC	CASSLYGGGANEQFF
TRBV5-1	-	-	TRBJ2-1	TGCGCCAGCAGCTTGGATAGAGGGCGGAGCTCCTACAATGAGCAGTTCTTC	CASSLDRGRSSYNEQFF
TRBV4-1	TRBD1	once	TRBJ1-3	TGCGCCAGCAGCCGAGGACAGGGGGCGGACACCATATATTTT	CASSRGQGADTIYF
TRBV7-9	-	once	TRBJ2-3	TGTGCCAGCAGCGCTGAGAGGGCAGATACGCAGTATTTT	CASSAERADTQYF
TRBV18	-	-	TRBJ1-6	TGTGCCAGCTCACCACCGGGGCAGGCGACCAATTCACCCCTCCACTTT	CASSPPGQATNSPLHF
TRBV2	-	-	TRBJ2-7	TGTGCCAGCAACCCCATGGGGAGGAGCTCCTACGAGCAGTACTTC	CASNPMGRSSYEQYF
TRBV18	-	-	TRBJ1-6	TGTGCCAGCTCCCGCATGAGGGATTCACCCCTCCACTTT	CASSRMRDSPLHF
TRBV10-1	TRBD2	-	TRBJ2-1	TGCGCCAGCAGTGAGTCGTCCCGGGGGGGGAATGAGCAGTTCTTC	CASSESSRGGNEQFF
TRBV10-3	-	-	TRBJ1-1	TGTGCCATCAGTGAGGACAGCATGAACACTGAAGCTTTCTTT	CAISEDSMNTEAFF
TRBV7-8	-	-	TRBJ1-1	TGTGCCAGCAGCCCTAGAATGAACACTGAAGCTTTCTTT	CASSPRMNTEAFF
TRBV6-1	TRBD2	-	TRBJ2-3	TGTGCCAGCAGTGGCCGGACTAGCGGACGCACAGATACGCAGTATTTT	CASSGRTSGRTDTQYF
TRBV7-2	TRBD2	-	TRBJ2-4	TGTGCCAGCAGCTCAGACCCCAGACTAGCGGGAATAGCCAAAAACATTCAGTACTTC	CASSSDPRLAGIAKNIQYF
TRBV6-5	-	-	TRBJ2-5	TGTGCCAGCAGTTACGCGGAGACCCAGTACTTC	CASSYAETQYF
TRBV7-5	-	-	TRBJ2-7	TGTGCCAGAAGCCTGAACCCCAGGGGCATCTACGAGCAGTACTTC	CARSLNPRGIYEQYF
TRBV4-1	TRBD1	-	TRBJ2-6	TGCGCCAGCAGCCAAGTATCACAGGGGGCTATCTCTGGGGCCAACGTCCTGACTTTC	CASSQVSQGAISGANVLTF
TRBV7-2	-	-	TRBJ1-6	TGTGCCAGCAGCTTAAGAGACAGGCCGAGGGGGAATTCACCCCTCCACTTT	CASSLRDRPRGNSPLHF